The next 31 T cell receptor beta chains were all read from a single sample in a study of blood T cells in healthy people across ages. Combining a sample-barcoded 5' primer with a J-beta primer mix, a second PCR ran for roughly 7 to 12 cycles. TCRdb independently ran MiXCR on the 5' RACE reads; one entry per CDR3 protein. The sample holds 600,000 to 1,000,000 distinct CDR3 sequences, nearly 60% seen once. Specimen: blood. All receptors come from a man in his thirties or forties in good health.

This chain joins TRBV7-6 and TRBJ2-4; 12 nucleotides agree with TRBD2. The J call may be wrong; the DNA end is better matched by TRBJ2-7. Germline V CDR1 and CDR2: SGHVS, FNYEAQ. The CDR3 covers 15 residues. In DNA form, the CDR3 reads TGTGCCAGCAGCCTGACTAGCGGGAGTTTCTACGAGCAGTACTTC. As protein: CASSLTSGSFYEQYF.

This clonotype was counted between two and nine times. The junction departs from germline at one end; a sequencing error may be responsible. The CDR3 region is CASSLATRTYNEQFF. In nucleotides, the CDR3 is TGTGCCAGCAGCCTAGCGACCAGGACCTACAATGAGCAGTTCTTC. The chain is built from TRBV11-1 and TRBJ2-1; D possibly corresponds to TRBD2 (6 bases). The CDR3 sequence is 15 residues long. Germline V gene data show CDR1 as SGHAT and CDR2 as FQDESV (reference sequence).

The chain uses TRBV29-1 and TRBJ2-3; maybe TRBD2 (6 bases). Trimming pared 7 bases from V and 6 bases from J, leaving 17 bases between. The CDR3 runs 13 residues. Per the germline V gene, CDR1 is SQVTM and CDR2 is ANQGSEA. DNA of the CDR3: TGCAGCGCCATAGGACTATTATTTGATACGCAGTATTTT. Translation gives CSAIGLLFDTQYF.

The rearrangement joins TRBV28 to TRBJ1-5; possible D gene TRBD1, 5 bases. CDR1 is MDHEN, CDR2 SYDVKM, per germline. Trimming removed 7 bases at V and 1 base at J, with 8 bases between. The CDR3 is 13 residues long. CDR3 sequence: CASKGTSNQPQHF. Written as DNA, the CDR3 is TGTGCCAGCAAGGGGACGAGCAATCAGCCCCAGCATTTT.

The gene calls are TRBV3-1 and TRBJ2-5; 11 bases are shared with TRBD2. The germline CDR1 and CDR2 sequences are LGHDT and YNNKEL (reference sequence). The junction had 4 bases not matched to a gene; V was cut back by 3 bases and J by 4 bases. This CDR3 has 15 residues. The CDR3 coding sequence is TGTGCCAGCAGCCAGTGGCTAGCGGGGGGAGAGACCCAGTACTTC. It is translated as CASSQWLAGGETQYF.

V is TRBV5-1 and J is TRBJ2-1, with D possibly being TRBD2 (6 bases). Per germline, CDR1 SGHRS and CDR2 YFSETQ. Trimming took 4 bases from V and 0 from J, leaving 14 bases between them. The CDR3 runs 16 residues. The CDR3 loop reads CASSRVLGSSYNEQFF. The DNA of the CDR3 is TGCGCCAGCAGCCGAGTTCTCGGGAGCTCCTACAATGAGCAGTTCTTC.

This clonotype was seen a few times. This sequence joins TRBV7-2 and TRBJ1-2; the D gene is possibly TRBD1 (6 bases). Germline CDR1 and CDR2: SGHTA and FQGNSA. The CDR3 has 15 amino acids. The ends were cut back, 2 bases at V and 4 bases at J, with 14 bases in the middle. This CDR3 reads CASSLSGGQGYGYTF. CDR3 DNA: TGTGCCAGCAGCTTAAGCGGGGGACAAGGCTATGGCTACACCTTC.

The chain carries TRBV7-6 and TRBJ2-3, with TRBD1 as a possible D gene (6 bases). The CDR3 has 21 residues. Germline V gives CDR1 SGHVS, CDR2 FNYEAQ. The V end was cut by 1 base, the J end by 0 bases, with 26 bases between. The CDR3 DNA reads TGTGCCAGCAGCTTAGTTCAGGGGTGGCAGCCTGTACGGAATAGCACAGATACGCAGTATTTT. It specifies CASSLVQGWQPVRNSTDTQYF.

This clonotype was observed a few times. V is TRBV28 and J is TRBJ2-1, with no clear D. CDR3 length equals 15 residues. Germline loops: CDR1 MDHEN, CDR2 SYDVKM. V lost 6 bases and J 0 bases, leaving 12 bases between the germline ends. Written as DNA, the CDR3 is TGTGCCAGCAGCTCAGCTGGTCTCTCCTACAATGAGCAGTTCTTC. It translates to CASSSAGLSYNEQFF.

This chain links TRBV7-2 with TRBJ1-1; D is unresolved. The CDR3 is 15 residues long. Trimming removed 5 bases from V and 1 base from J, with 14 bases in between. Per germline, CDR1 SGHTA and CDR2 FQGNSA. DNA of the CDR3: TGTGCCAGCAGCCCCCGTGTTGGCGGGAACACTGAAGCTTTCTTT. Translated: CASSPRVGGNTEAFF.

This clonotype was seen a few times. This chain connects TRBV6-5 to TRBJ2-4, with 10 bases matching TRBD1. V shed 0 bases and J 5 bases; nucleotides not matched to a gene: 4. Germline V gene data show CDR1 as MNHEY and CDR2 as SVGAGI. The CDR3 covers 16 residues. The CDR3 DNA is TGTGCCAGCAGTTACTCCCCGGGGACAGGGGAAAACATTCAGTACTTC. This encodes CASSYSPGTGENIQYF.

V is TRBV20-1 and J is TRBJ1-1; D remains unclear. This CDR3 comprises 14 residues. The germline V and J ends were trimmed by 5 bases and 11 bases, with 24 bases remaining between them. CDR1 and CDR2 (germline): DFQATT, SNEGSKA (reference sequence). The CDR3 DNA sequence: TGCAGTGCTCCAAAGCAGGCTCCGGGCCCTCGGGCTTTCTTT. Translation gives CSAPKQAPGPRAFF.

V gene TRBV12-3 or TRBV12-4 combines with J gene TRBJ2-3; TRBD2 might be the D (6 bases). The ends were cut back, 10 bases at V and 0 bases at J, with 14 bases in the middle. The CDR3 contains 14 residues. The CDR3 bases are TGTGCCACCCAGTGGGACTTAAGCACAGATACGCAGTATTTT. It encodes CATQWDLSTDTQYF.

This chain joins TRBV6-5 and TRBJ1-2; D is possibly TRBD1 (5 bases). Germline-derived CDR1 and CDR2 are MNHEY and SVGAGI. The CDR3 spans 14 residues. Trimming removed 6 bases at V and 4 bases at J, with 15 bases between. CDR3 nucleotide sequence: TGTGCCAGCAGCATACGGACGGACATCTATGGCTACACCTTC. This encodes CASSIRTDIYGYTF.

This clonotype was detected a few times. The chain uses TRBV14 and TRBJ1-2; tentatively, D is TRBD1 (5 bases). In germline, CDR1 is SGHDN, CDR2 FVKESK. The CDR3 length is 12 residues. Trimming took 4 bases from V and 8 from J, leaving 11 bases between them. DNA of the CDR3: TGTGCCAGCAGCCCATTGCAGGGAGGCTACACCTTC. The encoded protein is CASSPLQGGYTF.

The CDR3 bases are TGTGCCATCAGTGTAAGAGACAACACGAACACCGGGGAGCTGTTTTTT. Protein sequence: CAISVRDNTNTGELFF. This rearrangement joins TRBV10-3 to TRBJ2-2, with no clear D. Germline V gene sequence: CDR1 ENHRY, CDR2 SYGVKD. The germline V and J ends were trimmed by 4 bases and 0 bases, with 12 bases remaining between them. This CDR3 has 16 residues.

On this clonotype: The junction differs from germline at one of its ends, possibly a read error. The chain carries TRBV7-2 and TRBJ1-2, with TRBD1 matching 9 bases. The CDR3 is 14 amino acids. From germline, CDR1 is SGHTA and CDR2 FQGNSA. CDR3 sequence reads: CANSPGQGNYGYTF. The CDR3 DNA is TGTGCCAACAGCCCGGGACAGGGCAACTATGGCTACACCTTC.

V is TRBV5-1 and J is TRBJ1-2; 8 nucleotides line up with TRBD1. J was trimmed by 7 bases and V by 4 bases; bases with no gene match: 6. CDR3 length: 13 amino acids. Germline V lookup: CDR1 SGHRS, CDR2 YFSETQ. The CDR3 DNA reads TGCGCCAGCAGCGAGACAGGGGACGCTGGCTACACCTTC. It specifies CASSETGDAGYTF.

The J gene is TRBJ2-7, the V gene TRBV7-2; the match to TRBD1 covers 7 bases. Germline V lookup: CDR1 SGHTA, CDR2 FQGNSA. The CDR3 sequence is 15 residues long. J was trimmed by 2 bases and V by 3 bases; bases with no gene match: 7. The CDR3 protein is CASSFPTGFTYEQYF. DNA for the CDR3: TGTGCCAGCAGCTTCCCGACAGGGTTCACCTACGAGCAGTACTTC.

The V call is TRBV9, the J call TRBJ2-7; 10 bases fit TRBD1. The CDR3 is made up of 15 amino acids. With V trimmed by 0 bases and J by 4 bases, 4 bases remained unmatched. Germline lookup yields CDR1 SGDLS and CDR2 YYNGEE. CDR3 loop: CASSVGTGGAYEQYF. DNA for the CDR3: TGTGCCAGCAGCGTAGGGACAGGGGGGGCTTACGAGCAGTACTTC.

The DNA for the CDR3 is TGCAGCGGAACGGGGGGAATCCAAGAGACCCAGTACTTC. Translated: CSGTGGIQETQYF. V is TRBV20-1 and J is TRBJ2-5; 7 bases agree with TRBD2. This CDR3 has 13 amino acids. The germline CDR1 and CDR2 sequences are DFQATT and SNEGSKA (reference sequence).

This chain joins TRBV7-2 and TRBJ2-2; D not resolved. From germline, CDR1 is SGHTA and CDR2 FQGNSA. V was cut by 1 base and J by 2 bases, with 11 bases left in between. The CDR3 totals 16 residues. The DNA of the CDR3 is TGTGCCAGCAGCTTAGGGCGGTACCCTAACACCGGGGAGCTGTTTTTT. This sequence encodes CASSLGRYPNTGELFF.

This clonotype was observed a few times. The gene calls are TRBV7-2 and TRBJ2-7, with 7 nucleotides matching TRBD2. This CDR3 contains 14 residues. After removal of 0 bases from V and 3 bases from J, the junction contained 2 bases not matched to a gene. Germline V gene sequence: CDR1 SGHTA, CDR2 FQGNSA. The CDR3 coding sequence is TGTGCCAGCAGCTTAGCCAGCGGGAACTACGAGCAGTACTTC. Encoded protein: CASSLASGNYEQYF.

This clonotype has only one observation. J is TRBJ2-7 and V is TRBV4-3; D is ambiguous. Germline V gives CDR1 LGHNA, CDR2 YSLEER. The CDR3 has 15 residues. Trimming removed 1 base at V and 0 bases at J, with 10 bases between. CDR3 loop: CASSQGRSISYEQYF. The CDR3, as DNA: TGCGCCAGCAGCCAAGGACGGTCTATCTCCTACGAGCAGTACTTC.

This chain links TRBV4-3 with TRBJ2-5; D gene unclear. The DNA end is more similar to TRBJ2-7, so the J call may be wrong. This CDR3 is built from 14 residues. CDR1 LGHNA and CDR2 YSLEER come from the germline V gene. Here the CDR3 DNA reads TGCGCCAGCAGCCAAGATAAAACTATCTACGAGCAGTACTTC. Encoded protein: CASSQDKTIYEQYF.

V and J are TRBV5-1 and TRBJ1-2; tentatively, D is TRBD1 (6 bases). The CDR3 spans 15 residues. Looked up from germline, CDR1 is SGHRS and CDR2 is YFSETQ. The V and J ends lost 2 bases and 2 bases respectively, with 13 bases between them. The CDR3 DNA reads as TGCGCCAGCAGCTTCCTACAGGGTTCCAACTATGGCTACACCTTC. Encoded protein: CASSFLQGSNYGYTF.

This clonotype has a single count. The rearrangement uses TRBV5-1 and TRBJ2-7; 8 bases fit TRBD1. CDR1 is SGHRS, CDR2 YFSETQ, per germline. The J segment lost 5 bases and the V segment lost 0 bases, leaving 4 bases of the junction unmatched. The CDR3 runs to 14 residues. This CDR3 reads CASSLEGQVHEQYF. CDR3 nucleotides: TGCGCCAGCAGCTTGGAGGGACAGGTCCACGAGCAGTACTTC.

The chain has TRBV20-1 and TRBJ2-1; 10 positions match TRBD2. Germline loops: CDR1 DFQATT, CDR2 SNEGSKA (reference sequence). This CDR3 is 19 amino acids long. Trimming cost V 0 bases and J 0 bases; bases outside gene matches: 11. The CDR3 region is CSARDVGLAALSSYNEQFF. CDR3 in DNA: TGCAGTGCTAGAGATGTCGGACTAGCGGCCCTGAGCTCCTACAATGAGCAGTTCTTC.

The V and J genes are TRBV25-1 and TRBJ2-7; perhaps TRBD1 as D (5 bases). V lost 2 bases and J 5 bases, leaving 10 bases between the germline ends. Germline CDR1 reads MGHDK; CDR2 reads SYGVNS. The CDR3 contains 13 residues. The CDR3 DNA follows: TGTGCCAGCAGTGAACGCAGGGCCCACGAGCAGTACTTC. Its protein is CASSERRAHEQYF.

The rearrangement uses TRBV27 and TRBJ2-7; D gene uncertain. The CDR3 spans 12 residues. CDR1 MNHEY and CDR2 SMNVEV come from the germline V gene (reference sequence). V was trimmed by 6 bases and J by 6 bases, leaving 12 bases between them. DNA for the CDR3: TGTGCCAGCAGAGATCGTTCTCCCGAGCAGTACTTC. Translation: CASRDRSPEQYF.

In its sample, this clonotype was seen a few times. The chain employs TRBV6-2 or TRBV6-3 and TRBJ2-1, with D possibly being TRBD1 or TRBD2 (6 bases each). This CDR3 contains 14 residues. The V gene lost 10 bases and the J gene lost 4 bases, with 17 bases spanning the gap. The germline V gene has CDR1 MNHEY and CDR2 SVGEGT. The CDR3 DNA reads as TGTGCCACCGGTGAGACTAGGGGGTACAATGAGCAGTTCTTC. It translates to CATGETRGYNEQFF.